This TCR beta chain was captured by sequencing in a study of CD8+ T cells in alopecia areata. Sequencing used cDNA as its template, made by extracting RNA and reverse transcribing it. Using immunoSEQ multiplex PCR, the repertoire was profiled, and TCRdb retains in-frame clones only, with some absent. The sample has around 120,000 clones; approximately 58% are singletons. The germline gives CDR1 GTSNPN, CDR2 SVGIG (reference sequence). The V segment lost 5 bases and the J segment 5 bases; nucleotides outside the gene matches: 2. This CDR3 has 13 residues. As to this clone: The sample holds other DNA sequences that translate to the same CDR3.

The V gene is TRBV30, the J gene TRBJ1-5, with TRBD1 identical over 11 bases. Specimen: CD4+ T cells sorted from blood. This sequence was found in a human donor in good health. The CDR3 region is CAWAGQGDQPQHF. CDR3 nucleotide sequence: TGTGCCTGGGCGGGACAGGGGGATCAGCCCCAGCATTTT.